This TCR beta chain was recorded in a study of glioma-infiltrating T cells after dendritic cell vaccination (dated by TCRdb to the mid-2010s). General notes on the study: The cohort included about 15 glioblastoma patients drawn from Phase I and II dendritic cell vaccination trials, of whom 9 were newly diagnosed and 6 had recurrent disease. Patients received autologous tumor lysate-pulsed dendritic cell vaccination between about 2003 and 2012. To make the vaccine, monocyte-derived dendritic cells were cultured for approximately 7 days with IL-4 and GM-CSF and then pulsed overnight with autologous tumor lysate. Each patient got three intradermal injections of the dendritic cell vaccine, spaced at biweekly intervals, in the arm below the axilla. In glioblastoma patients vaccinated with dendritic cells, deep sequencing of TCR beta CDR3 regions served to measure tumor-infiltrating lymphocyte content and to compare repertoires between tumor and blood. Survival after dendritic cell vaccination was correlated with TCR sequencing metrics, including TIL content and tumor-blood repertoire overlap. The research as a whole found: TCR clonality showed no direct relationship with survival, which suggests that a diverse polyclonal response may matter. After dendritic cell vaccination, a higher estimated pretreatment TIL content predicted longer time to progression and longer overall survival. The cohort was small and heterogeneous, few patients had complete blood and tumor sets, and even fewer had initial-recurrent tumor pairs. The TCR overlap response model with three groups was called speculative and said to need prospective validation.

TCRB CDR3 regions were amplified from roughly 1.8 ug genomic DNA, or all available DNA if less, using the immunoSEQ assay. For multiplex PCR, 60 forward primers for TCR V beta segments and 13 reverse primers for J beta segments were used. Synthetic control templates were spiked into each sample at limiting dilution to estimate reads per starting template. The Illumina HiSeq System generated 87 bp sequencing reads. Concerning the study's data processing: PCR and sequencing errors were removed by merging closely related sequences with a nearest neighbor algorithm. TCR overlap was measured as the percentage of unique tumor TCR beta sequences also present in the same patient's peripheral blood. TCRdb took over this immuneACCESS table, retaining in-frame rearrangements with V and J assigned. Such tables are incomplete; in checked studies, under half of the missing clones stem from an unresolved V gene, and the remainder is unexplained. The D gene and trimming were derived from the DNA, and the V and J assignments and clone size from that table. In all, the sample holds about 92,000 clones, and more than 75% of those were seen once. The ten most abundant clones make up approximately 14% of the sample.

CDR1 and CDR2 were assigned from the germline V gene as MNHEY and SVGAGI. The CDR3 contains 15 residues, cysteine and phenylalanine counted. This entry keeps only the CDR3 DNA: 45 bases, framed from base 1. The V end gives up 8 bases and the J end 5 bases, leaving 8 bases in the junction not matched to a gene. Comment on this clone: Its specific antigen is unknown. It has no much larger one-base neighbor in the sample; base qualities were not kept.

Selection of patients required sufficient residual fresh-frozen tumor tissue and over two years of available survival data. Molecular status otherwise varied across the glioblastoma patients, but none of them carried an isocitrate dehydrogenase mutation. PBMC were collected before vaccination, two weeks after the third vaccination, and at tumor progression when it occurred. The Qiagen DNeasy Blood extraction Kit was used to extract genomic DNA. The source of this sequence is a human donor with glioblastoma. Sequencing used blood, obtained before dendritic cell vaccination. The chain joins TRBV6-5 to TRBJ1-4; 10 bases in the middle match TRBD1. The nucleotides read TGTGCCAGCCGGGGGACAGGGGCTGGCAATGAAAAACTGTTTTTT. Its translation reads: CASRGTGAGNEKLFF.